Each of the 9 T cell receptor beta chains below was sequenced from the same sample in a study of human T cells and chemical hapten exposure. TCRdb re-derived calls from the RACE reads in MiXCR, one entry per CDR3 protein. The sample consists of roughly 94,000 distinct CDR3 sequences, 7.5% to 10% of them appearing once. Time point in this sample: patch test 2, 6 weeks after DPC sensitization. Regarding treatment: therapeutic diphenylcyclopropenone sensitization with weekly scalp DPC. Material: whole blood, obtained in connection with sensitization to the hapten diphenylcyclopropenone (DPC). The receptor source for this set is a woman aged 40 to 55 with alopecia areata. Some clones in this sample may be carry-over from other donors' samples.

This chain uses TRBV7-3 with TRBJ2-2; D gene ambiguous. This CDR3 is built from 14 residues. The germline gives CDR1 SGHTA, CDR2 FQGTGA. V dropped 4 bases and J dropped 1 base, with 7 bases sitting between them. DNA for the CDR3: TGTGCCAGCAGCTCTTTCTTGAACACCGGGGAGCTGTTTTTT. Its translation is CASSSFLNTGELFF.

This clonotype was detected ten times or more. The chain is built from TRBV7-2 and TRBJ2-7, with 7 nucleotides matching TRBD2. CDR1 is SGHTA, CDR2 FQGNSA, per germline. The CDR3 runs to 14 residues. V dropped 5 bases and J dropped 6; count of bases not matched to a gene: 10. The CDR3 coding sequence is TGTGCCAGCAGCCCTTTGGCGGGAGCGGGCGAGCAGTACTTC. Its translation is CASSPLAGAGEQYF.

The chain is built from TRBV3-1 and TRBJ2-1; D ambiguous. The germline V gene encodes CDR1 LGHDT and CDR2 YNNKEL (reference sequence). The germline V and J ends were trimmed by 3 bases and 7 bases, with 10 bases remaining between them. CDR3 size: 13 residues. The CDR3 loop reads CASSHGSRNEQFF. As DNA, the CDR3 is TGTGCCAGCAGCCATGGCAGTAGGAATGAGCAGTTCTTC.

This chain connects TRBV7-2 to TRBJ1-5; D remains ambiguous. The V gene lost 2 bases and the J gene lost 1 base, with 9 bases spanning the gap. The CDR3 consists of 15 residues. Germline values: CDR1 SGHTA, CDR2 FQGNSA. CDR3 sequence reads: CASSLQAGSNQPQHF. DNA of the CDR3: TGTGCCAGCAGCTTACAGGCGGGCAGCAATCAGCCCCAGCATTTT.

This clonotype was seen only a few times. The rearrangement uses TRBV29-1 and TRBJ2-1, with 8 bases matching TRBD2. Per germline, CDR1 SQVTM and CDR2 ANQGSEA. J was trimmed by 10 bases and V by 8 bases; bases with no gene match: 10. The length of the CDR3 is 12 residues. CDR3 DNA: TGCAGCCCCCTAAAATTAGCGGGAGAGCAGTTCTTC. This gives the protein CSPLKLAGEQFF.

The CDR3: CASRLTGQGYEQYF. Written as DNA, the CDR3 is TGTGCCAGCCGTCTTACTGGACAGGGCTACGAGCAGTACTTC. The chain couples TRBV6-5 to TRBJ2-7, with 8 bases that match TRBD1. V was clipped by 8 bases and J by 3 bases; unmatched bases: 9. CDR3 length: 14 residues. Germline CDR1 MNHEY, CDR2 SVGAGI.

In its sample, this clonotype was seen many times. This sequence joins TRBV6-2 or TRBV6-3 and TRBJ1-5, with 7 bases that match TRBD1. This CDR3 spans 13 amino acids. V shed 5 bases, J shed 5 bases, and the junction held 3 bases outside the gene matches. CDR1 is MNHEY and CDR2 is SVGEGT in the germline V gene. The CDR3 region has the DNA TGTGCCAGCAGTCAGGGACAGCATCAGCCCCAGCATTTT. The encoded protein is CASSQGQHQPQHF.

This clonotype has only a few counts. The V call is TRBV7-9, the J call TRBJ2-1, with D perhaps TRBD1 (5 bases). CDR1 is SEHNR and CDR2 is FQNEAQ in the germline V gene (reference sequence). The CDR3 runs 14 residues. The V end was cut by 2 bases, the J end by 5 bases, with 10 bases between. The CDR3 DNA is TGTGCCAGCAGCTTACAGGGCGGCCACAATGAGCAGTTCTTC. Translated, it gives CASSLQGGHNEQFF.

This clonotype was observed many times. The rearrangement uses TRBV3-1 and TRBJ2-1, with no clear D. Germline V gene data show CDR1 as LGHDT and CDR2 as YNNKEL (reference sequence). The V end was cut by 4 bases, the J end by 0 bases, with 10 bases between. The CDR3 covers 15 residues. The CDR3 spells CASSRSESSYNEQFF. CDR3 DNA: TGTGCCAGCAGCCGAAGCGAGAGCTCCTACAATGAGCAGTTCTTC.